The 9 T cell receptor beta chains reported below all come from one sample, sequenced in a study of blood T cell repertoires in COVID-19. Sequenced by immunoSEQ multiplex PCR; TCRdb stores in-frame clones only, minus some. Found here are tens of thousands of clones, roughly 85% of them singletons; the top ten hold over 8.5%. The source material was peripheral blood. The receptors derive from a human donor in a cohort sampled during active COVID-19.

The chain carries TRBV9 and TRBJ2-5, with 10 bases aligning to TRBD2. Unmatched junction bases numbered 11, after V lost 4 bases and J lost 5 bases. This CDR3 has 16 amino acids. Per germline, CDR1 SGDLS and CDR2 YYNGEE. CDR3 in amino acids: CASSPRGSGRWETQYF. The CDR3 DNA sequence: TGTGCCAGCAGCCCAAGGGGTAGCGGGAGGTGGGAGACCCAGTACTTC.

The chain links TRBV11-2 to TRBJ1-6, with D perhaps matching TRBD1 (5 bases). This CDR3 is 15 amino acids long. V was pared by 2 bases and J by 7 bases, with 12 bases between. Germline V lookup: CDR1 SGHAT, CDR2 FQNNGV. The CDR3 region is CASSLHQGTNSPLHF. CDR3 DNA sequence: TGTGCCAGCAGCTTACATCAGGGTACCAATTCACCCCTCCACTTT.

V and J are TRBV6-2 or TRBV6-3 and TRBJ2-7, with a weak D call TRBD2 (5 bases). CDR1 and CDR2 (germline): MNHEY, SVGEGT. V lost 2 bases, J lost 4 bases, and 18 bases lay in between. The CDR3 spans 16 residues. The CDR3 reads CASSYSSEGGRYEQYF. The CDR3 DNA follows: TGTGCCAGCAGTTACAGTTCCGAAGGCGGGCGATACGAGCAGTACTTC.

V usage is TRBV4-1 and J usage is TRBJ2-2, with D unresolved. The CDR3 runs to 13 residues. CDR1 and CDR2 from the germline V gene are MGHRA and YSYEKL. V was shortened by 2 bases and J by 2 bases, with 3 bases between the two germline ends. CDR3 in DNA: TGCGCCAGCAGCCAAATAAACACCGGGGAGCTGTTTTTT. Its protein product is CASSQINTGELFF.

Turning to this clone: This specimen includes other DNA sequences encoding the same CDR3. This chain connects TRBV20-1 to TRBJ1-5; D not resolved. In germline, CDR1 is DFQATT, CDR2 SNEGSKA (reference sequence). The CDR3 consists of 13 residues. V was cut by 3 bases and J by 3 bases, with 9 bases left in between. As DNA, the CDR3 is TGCAGTGCTAGTCAGATATCCAATCAGCCCCAGCATTTT. It is translated as CSASQISNQPQHF.

The chain joins TRBV5-5 to TRBJ2-1; D is unresolved. Trimming took off 4 bases at V and 0 bases at J, with 14 bases between the two ends. This CDR3 is 16 amino acids long. Germline V lookup: CDR1 SGHKS, CDR2 YYEKEE (reference sequence). The CDR3 loop is CASSQVAASSYNEQFF. In DNA form, the CDR3 reads TGTGCCAGCAGCCAGGTTGCTGCAAGCTCCTACAATGAGCAGTTCTTC.

The chain combines TRBV5-4 with TRBJ1-2, with 7 nucleotides matching TRBD1. Germline V lookup: CDR1 SGHNT, CDR2 YYREEE (reference sequence). This CDR3 spans 13 amino acids. The trim removed 0 bases at V and 6 bases at J, leaving 2 bases unmatched. CDR3 nucleotide sequence: TGTGCCAGCAGCTTGGCAGGGGGTGATGGCTACACCTTC. Translated: CASSLAGGDGYTF.

The chain uses TRBV7-2 and TRBJ2-5, with 11 bases that match TRBD2. Germline CDR1 SGHTA, CDR2 FQGNSA. V shed 0 bases and J 5 bases; nucleotides not matched to a gene: 5. This CDR3 contains 16 residues. This chain's CDR3 is CASSLAATSGVETQYF. The DNA for the CDR3 is TGTGCCAGCAGCTTAGCGGCGACTAGCGGGGTGGAGACCCAGTACTTC.

The J gene is TRBJ1-1, the V gene TRBV6-6, with a tentative D call TRBD1 (6 bases). The germline V gene encodes CDR1 MNHNY and CDR2 SVGAGI (reference sequence). V lost 7 bases and J 4 bases, leaving 16 bases between the germline ends. The CDR3 has 14 residues. CDR3 protein: CASTDPPGVTEAFF. The CDR3 DNA sequence: TGTGCCAGCACCGACCCGCCAGGGGTCACTGAAGCTTTCTTT.